This TCR beta chain was profiled in a study of blood T cell repertoires in COVID-19. Overall study context: The origin of the acute and convalescent COVID-19 samples was the United States, Italy and Spain. The cDNA or gDNA used as material had been derived from T cells, B-cell-depleted T cells, or PBMCs.

Original analysis: It was from reference gene primer amplification that nucleated cell counts were estimated. Profiling relied on immunoSEQ multiplex PCR, and the TCRdb table lists in-frame clones only, not all of them. The V and J calls and clone size are taken from that table; D and trimming were inferred from the DNA. The table has about 130,000 clones, approximately 89% seen once. V lost 0 bases and J 3 bases, leaving 6 bases between the germline ends. This CDR3 region has 14 residues. Germline CDR1 and CDR2: MGHRA and YSYEKL. Sample: peripheral blood. The J gene is TRBJ2-1, the V gene TRBV4-1; D not certain. This TCR was recovered from a human donor in a cohort sampled during active COVID-19. The CDR3 DNA is TGCGCCAGCAGCCAAGAAGTCGGCTACAATGAGCAGTTCTTC. This sequence encodes CASSQEVGYNEQFF.